Listed here are 17 T cell receptor beta chains from one sample, sequenced in a study of identical twins. Each CDR3 protein is one row after TCRdb ran MiXCR on the 5' RACE reads. Of 700,000 or so distinct CDR3 sequences listed, over 8.5% are singletons. A further study also used this sample, focusing on yellow fever vaccine responses in identical twins.

The sequencing input was PBMCs. The receptors were sampled from a woman between 18 and 29 years old in good health.

This rearrangement joins TRBV3-1 to TRBJ2-2, with D perhaps TRBD1 (6 bases). The CDR3 consists of 15 residues. Germline CDR1 reads LGHDT; CDR2 reads YNNKEL (reference sequence). Trimming stripped 3 bases from V and 4 bases from J, with 12 bases between. The CDR3 loop is CASSQRGQFTGELFF. The CDR3 bases are TGTGCCAGCAGCCAGAGGGGACAATTCACCGGGGAGCTGTTTTTT.

V usage is TRBV7-3 and J usage is TRBJ2-7, with D possibly being TRBD2 (8 bases). The CDR3 loop spans 14 amino acids. The V and J ends lost 6 bases and 5 bases respectively, with 17 bases between them. The V gene's germline CDR1 is SGHTA and CDR2 FQGTGA. The CDR3 protein is CASSLTGTSNEQYF. The CDR3 bases are TGTGCCAGCAGTTTGACAGGGACTAGTAACGAGCAGTACTTC.

The chain links TRBV19 to TRBJ2-2; D not certain. Between the trimmed V and J ends, which lost 10 bases and 0 bases, there was a span of 15 bases. CDR1 is LNHDA and CDR2 is SQIVND in the germline V gene (reference sequence). CDR3 length equals 15 residues. This CDR3 reads CAISPGPPNTGELFF. CDR3 bases: TGTGCCATTAGCCCTGGCCCACCGAACACCGGGGAGCTGTTTTTT.

The genes are TRBV6-1 and TRBJ2-5, with 10 bases fitting TRBD1. Germline CDR1 and CDR2: MNHNS and SASEGT. With 8 bases clipped from V and 6 bases from J, the junction kept 6 bases outside the gene matches. The CDR3 extends over 13 amino acids. CDR3 DNA sequence: TGTGCCAGCCACGGGACAGGGGTAAAGACCCAGTACTTC. Protein product: CASHGTGVKTQYF.

This chain connects TRBV15 to TRBJ2-3; D is unresolved. The CDR3 runs 15 residues. Trimming shortened V by 4 bases and J by 0 bases, and 11 bases separated the two germline ends. In germline, CDR1 is LNHNV, CDR2 YYDKDF (reference sequence). CDR3 in amino acids: CATSTSPPSTDTQYF. The CDR3 DNA sequence: TGTGCCACCAGCACCTCACCTCCTAGCACAGATACGCAGTATTTT.

This clonotype occurred many times. The V and J genes are TRBV24-1 and TRBJ2-1, with 15 bases identical to TRBD2. The CDR3 is 17 residues long. V trimming: 3 bases; J trimming: 7 bases; junction bases outside the gene matches: 6. Germline values: CDR1 KGHDR, CDR2 SFDVKD. DNA of the CDR3: TGTGCCACCAGTGATCCTGACGGGACTAGCGGGAGGAATGAGCAGTTCTTC. This gives the protein CATSDPDGTSGRNEQFF.

J is TRBJ2-3 and V is TRBV6-2 or TRBV6-3; the D call may be TRBD1 or TRBD2 (6 bases each). Germline CDR1 is MNHEY and CDR2 is SVGEGT. The CDR3 has 15 amino acids. Trimming removed 2 bases from V and 4 bases from J, with 13 bases in between. CDR3 bases: TGTGCCAGCAGTTACGGGGGGCTAGGATCAGATACGCAGTATTTT. This translates into CASSYGGLGSDTQYF.

This clonotype has just a few counts. The chain has TRBV27 and TRBJ2-7; D is possibly TRBD1 (5 bases). Germline V gene lookup returns CDR1 MNHEY and CDR2 SMNVEV (reference sequence). The CDR3 has 14 residues. Between the trimmed V and J ends, which lost 5 bases and 1 base, there was a span of 12 bases. This chain's CDR3 is CASSTADSSYEQYF. CDR3 in DNA: TGTGCCAGCAGTACAGCCGACAGTTCCTACGAGCAGTACTTC.

The chain carries TRBV28 and TRBJ2-1; D uncertain. Trimming removed 2 bases at V and 0 bases at J, with 11 bases between. In germline, CDR1 is MDHEN, CDR2 SYDVKM. The CDR3 has 16 amino acids. The CDR3 nucleotides are TGTGCCAGCAGTTTAGGGCCGCCAGCCTCCTACAATGAGCAGTTCTTC. Translation: CASSLGPPASYNEQFF.

In this sample, this clonotype turned up many times. This chain uses TRBV7-9 with TRBJ2-2; 7 nucleotides align to TRBD1. CDR1 SEHNR and CDR2 FQNEAQ come from the germline V gene (reference sequence). CDR3 length equals 15 residues. The ends lost 4 bases at V and 4 bases at J; junction bases unmatched: 6. As DNA, the CDR3 is TGTGCCAGCAGCTCACCCGGGACAGCCACCGGGGAGCTGTTTTTT. The encoded protein is CASSSPGTATGELFF.

At least ten counts were recorded for this clonotype. For the CDR3, the DNA is TGCGCCAGCAGCCCTTCAGGGGGCCTATACAATGAGCAGTTCTTC. It is translated as CASSPSGGLYNEQFF. This chain connects TRBV4-1 to TRBJ2-1; 8 bases fit TRBD1. Looked up from germline, CDR1 is MGHRA and CDR2 is YSYEKL. Unmatched junction bases numbered 6, after V lost 4 bases and J lost 4 bases. CDR3 length equals 15 residues.

In its sample, this clonotype was seen many times. The chain uses TRBV5-1 and TRBJ2-7; tentative D call: TRBD2 (5 bases). Trimming shortened V by 5 bases and J by 6 bases, and 12 bases separated the two germline ends. CDR1 is SGHRS, CDR2 YFSETQ, per germline. The CDR3 contains 12 residues. CDR3 sequence (DNA): TGCGCCAGCAGTAATGAGGGCACCGAGCAGTACTTC. It is translated as CASSNEGTEQYF. The variable domain in full, completed from reference TRBV5-1 and TRBJ2-7, reads KAGVTQTPRYLIKTRGQQVTLSCSPISGHRSVSWYQQTPGQGLQFLFEYFSETQRNKGNFPGRFSGRQFSNSRSEMNVSTLELGDSALYLCASSNEGTEQYFGPGTRLTVT.

The sample holds a few counts of this clonotype. The gene calls are TRBV11-3 and TRBJ2-7; no reliable D call. CDR1 SGHNT and CDR2 YENEEA come from the germline V gene. The CDR3 consists of 14 residues. V was trimmed by 5 bases and J by 2 bases, leaving 13 bases between them. The CDR3 region has the DNA TGTGCCAGCAGCGGCGAAGGGTCCCCCTACGAGCAGTACTTC. Translated, it gives CASSGEGSPYEQYF.

As regards this clonotype: Given the absence of the conserved phenylalanine or tryptophan at the CDR3 end, a read error is likely. The chain couples TRBV7-2 to TRBJ2-1, with a weak D call TRBD2 (5 bases). The V end was cut by 6 bases, the J end by 0 bases, with 6 bases between. The CDR3 consists of 13 residues. Germline assignment: CDR1 SGHTA and CDR2 FQGNSA. In DNA, the CDR3 is TGTGCCAGCAGAGAGGGCTCCTACAATGAGCAGTTCTGC. This translates into CASREGSYNEQFC.

This clonotype has a handful of counts. The rearrangement uses TRBV27 and TRBJ1-1; no definite D call. Trimming pared 4 bases from V and 0 bases from J, leaving 9 bases between. Germline V gene data show CDR1 as MNHEY and CDR2 as SMNVEV (reference sequence). The length of the CDR3 is 14 residues. This CDR3 is CASSWGGLNTEAFF. As DNA, the CDR3 is TGTGCCAGCAGTTGGGGAGGCTTGAACACTGAAGCTTTCTTT.

In its sample, this clonotype was seen many times. The CDR3 DNA reads as TGTGCCAGCAGCCTGATGCACTACGAGCAGTACTTC. Translation gives CASSLMHYEQYF. This chain joins TRBV7-9 and TRBJ2-7; unclear D gene. Germline lookup yields CDR1 SEHNR and CDR2 FQNEAQ (reference sequence). V lost 5 bases and J 3 bases, leaving 8 bases between the germline ends. This CDR3 spans 12 amino acids.

This chain joins TRBV28 and TRBJ1-2; D call uncertain. Germline V gives CDR1 MDHEN, CDR2 SYDVKM. CDR3 length: 16 amino acids. Trimming cost V 3 bases and J 0 bases, with 14 bases left between them. The DNA of the CDR3 is TGTGCCAGCAGTTTTCAAGGGTTCAGGACTAACTATGGCTACACCTTC. This sequence encodes CASSFQGFRTNYGYTF.